The 24 T cell receptor beta chains below come from one sample, sequenced in a study of low-dose radiotherapy and immunotherapy resistance in tumors. Time point specified: before trial treatment. Primers targeting TRAV and TRBV primed first-strand cDNA, covering alpha and beta chains. TCRs underwent roughly 19 PCR cycles of amplification with a constant-region primer and V-primer adapter. MiXCR was run by TCRdb on the reads, yielding one entry per CDR3 protein. The table lists around 68,000 distinct CDR3 sequences, 26% of them singletons. The source was PBMCs, collected before treatment. Every receptor here comes from a male donor with rectosigmoid adenocarcinoma.

This clonotype has at least ten counts. This sequence joins TRBV20-1 and TRBJ2-3; tentative D call: TRBD2 (5 bases). The germline V gene encodes CDR1 DFQATT and CDR2 SNEGSKA (reference sequence). The V and J ends lost 0 bases and 5 bases respectively, with 18 bases between them. CDR3 size: 16 residues. The CDR3 DNA is TGCAGTGCTAGAGACCCAGGCACCCCGGGGAAAGATACGCAGTATTTT. It translates to CSARDPGTPGKDTQYF.

In regard to this clonotype: No DNA is shown, since the ends of the CDR3 on it are uncertain; the CDR3 is the one TCRdb lists. The rearrangement links TRBV27 to TRBJ2-2. Germline V gene data show CDR1 as MNHEY and CDR2 as SMNVEV (reference sequence). The CDR3 adds up to 15 amino acids, both ends counted. CDR3 sequence: CASSPATNTGELFFF.

This clonotype has at least ten counts. V usage is TRBV20-1 and J usage is TRBJ1-5; no reliable D call. Trimming cost V 8 bases and J 1 base, with 9 bases left between them. CDR3 length equals 12 residues. Per germline, CDR1 DFQATT and CDR2 SNEGSKA (reference sequence). The chain's CDR3 is CSTRQSNQPQHF. In DNA form, the CDR3 reads TGCAGTACCAGACAAAGCAATCAGCCCCAGCATTTT.

Concerning this clonotype: The likely explanation is a read error, given a far larger clone one base away. The J gene is TRBJ2-1, the V gene TRBV3-1; a weak D match, TRBD2 (6 bases). The CDR3 extends over 13 amino acids. Germline V gene sequence: CDR1 LGHDT, CDR2 YNNKEL (reference sequence). Trimming took off 3 bases at V and 10 bases at J, with 13 bases between the two ends. The CDR3 loop reads CASSQEGIYEQFF. CDR3 nucleotides: TGTGCCAGCAGCCAGGAGGGGATCTACGAGCAGTTCTTC.

This clonotype was observed a single time. One base separates it from a far larger clone, so it is likely a read error. V usage is TRBV12-3 or TRBV12-4 and J usage is TRBJ2-5; TRBD1 matches 9 bases. Unmatched junction bases numbered 12, after V lost 2 bases and J lost 11 bases. The CDR3 sequence is 15 residues long. CDR3 nucleotide sequence: TGTGCCAGCAGTTTAAAGGGACAGGGTTTCGATGAGCAGTACTTC. Translation: CASSLKGQGFDEQYF.

This clonotype was counted many times. J is TRBJ2-1 and V is TRBV7-2; 7 bases match TRBD1. The V gene's germline CDR1 is SGHTA and CDR2 FQGNSA. With V trimmed by 3 bases and J by 7 bases, 3 bases remained unmatched. CDR3 length: 13 amino acids. The CDR3 spells CASSFSQGNEQFF. The CDR3 region has the DNA TGTGCCAGCAGCTTTTCACAGGGGAATGAGCAGTTCTTC.

This clonotype has at least ten counts. The rearrangement joins TRBV5-6 to TRBJ2-1; 8 nucleotides match TRBD2. The V gene's germline CDR1 is SGHDT and CDR2 YYEEEE. CDR3 length: 14 amino acids. J gave up 10 bases and V 0 bases, and 6 bases lay outside the gene matches. The CDR3 DNA is TGTGCCAGCAGCTTGGAGGGACTAGAGTGGGAGCAGTTCTTC. Translated, it gives CASSLEGLEWEQFF. Complete variable domain (other parts from reference TRBV5-6 and TRBJ2-1): DAGVTQSPTHLIKTRGQQVTLRCSPKSGHDTVSWYQQALGQGPQFIFQYYEEEERQRGNFPDRFSGHQFPNYSSELNVNALLLGDSALYLCASSLEGLEWEQFFGPGTRLTVL.

The V call is TRBV4-2, the J call TRBJ2-1; tentatively, D is TRBD2 (5 bases). V lost 4 bases and J 6 bases, leaving 19 bases between the germline ends. The CDR3 spans 16 residues. CDR1 is LGHNA, CDR2 YNFKEQ, per germline. CDR3 sequence reads: CASSLDLQERSNEQFF. CDR3 DNA sequence: TGTGCCAGCAGCCTAGACCTCCAGGAGCGGAGCAATGAGCAGTTCTTC.

V usage is TRBV5-1 and J usage is TRBJ1-1, with D uncertain. Trimming removed 4 bases at V and 4 bases at J, with 14 bases between. There are 14 residues in the CDR3. Per the germline V gene, CDR1 is SGHRS and CDR2 is YFSETQ. CDR3 in DNA: TGCGCCAGCAGCCCGCCGGGCAGAAGCACTGAAGCTTTCTTT. Amino acids: CASSPPGRSTEAFF. The full variable domain, its missing parts supplied by reference TRBV5-1 and TRBJ1-1, is KAGVTQTPRYLIKTRGQQVTLSCSPISGHRSVSWYQQTPGQGLQFLFEYFSETQRNKGNFPGRFSGRQFSNSRSEMNVSTLELGDSALYLCASSPPGRSTEAFFGQGTRLTVV.

This clonotype occurred a few times. The chain combines TRBV9 with TRBJ1-1; D is perhaps TRBD1 (6 bases). Trimming stripped 0 bases from V and 1 base from J, with 10 bases between. CDR3 length: 15 amino acids. Germline loops: CDR1 SGDLS, CDR2 YYNGEE. The CDR3 nucleotides are TGTGCCAGCAGCGTAGGAGGGGGGGGGAACACTGAAGCTTTCTTT. Amino acid sequence: CASSVGGGGNTEAFF.

V usage is TRBV3-1 and J usage is TRBJ1-4; D unclear. The V gene's germline CDR1 is LGHDT and CDR2 YNNKEL (reference sequence). The V gene lost 1 base and the J gene lost 5 bases, with 11 bases spanning the gap. The CDR3 has 15 amino acids. The CDR3 sequence is CASSQGAARNEKLFF. CDR3 sequence (DNA): TGTGCCAGCAGCCAAGGAGCGGCGAGGAATGAAAAACTGTTTTTT.

Many counts were recorded for this clonotype. The rearrangement links TRBV28 to TRBJ2-7; D is perhaps TRBD1 (5 bases). V gave up 0 bases and J gave up 4 bases, with 10 bases separating them. CDR1 MDHEN and CDR2 SYDVKM come from the germline V gene. The CDR3 runs 14 residues. The CDR3 sequence: CASSLWSRVYEQYF. In DNA form, the CDR3 reads TGTGCCAGCAGTTTATGGAGCAGGGTGTACGAGCAGTACTTC.

V usage is TRBV11-2 and J usage is TRBJ1-1; D perhaps matches TRBD1 (5 bases). V shed 3 bases and J shed 3 bases, with 11 bases lying between them. CDR1 and CDR2 from the germline V gene are SGHAT and FQNNGV. The CDR3 consists of 14 residues. The CDR3 is CASSLAGGDTEAFF. DNA for the CDR3: TGTGCCAGCAGCTTGGCGGGGGGAGACACTGAAGCTTTCTTT.

This clonotype was picked up many times. Mismatch with germline at one junction end may stem from a read error. The DNA of the CDR3 is TGTGCCAGCAGCTCGGGACAGGGGAGACGGCAGTACTTC. It codes for CASSSGQGRRQYF. The J gene is TRBJ2-7, the V gene TRBV5-3; 10 positions agree with TRBD1. TRBV5-3 is placed among ORFs of uncertain function. This CDR3 contains 13 residues.

The chain couples TRBV6-2 or TRBV6-3 to TRBJ2-3; the match to TRBD2 covers 8 bases. Germline CDR1 reads MNHEY; CDR2 reads SVGEGT. After removal of 0 bases from V and 3 bases from J, the junction contained 5 bases not matched to a gene. CDR3 length: 16 amino acids. CDR3 coding DNA: TGTGCCAGCAGTTACTCCGCGGGGGGTCTAACAGATACGCAGTATTTT. This encodes CASSYSAGGLTDTQYF.

Notes on this clonotype: This likely traces to a read error, being one base from a far larger clone. The chain has TRBV6-2 or TRBV6-3 and TRBJ2-1, with D perhaps TRBD2 (5 bases). There are 11 residues in the CDR3. Germline-derived CDR1 and CDR2 are MNHEY and SVGEGT. Trimming stripped 5 bases from V and 13 bases from J, with 12 bases between. CDR3 region: CASSEWETQFF. Written as DNA, the CDR3 is TGTGCCAGCAGTGAGTGGGAGACCCAGTTCTTC.

In this sample, this clonotype turned up many times. The gene calls are TRBV6-2 or TRBV6-3 and TRBJ2-1, with 12 bases fitting TRBD2. Looked up from germline, CDR1 is MNHEY and CDR2 is SVGEGT. With 5 bases clipped from V and 10 bases from J, the junction kept 9 bases outside the gene matches. The CDR3 extends over 15 amino acids. CDR3 region: CASSPSGRAGREQFF. CDR3 nucleotides: TGTGCCAGCAGTCCTAGCGGGAGGGCCGGTCGGGAGCAGTTCTTC.

This clonotype was counted many times. The V gene is TRBV14, the J gene TRBJ2-1; tentative D call: TRBD2 (7 bases). Trimming pared 6 bases from V and 3 bases from J, leaving 18 bases between. The length of the CDR3 is 16 residues. Germline V CDR1 and CDR2: SGHDN, FVKESK. CDR3 sequence (DNA): TGTGCCAGCAGTGTGGGGGGGCGGGGGAGCTACAATGAGCAGTTCTTC. Protein: CASSVGGRGSYNEQFF.

The table lists this clonotype with many counts. The chain is built from TRBV15 and TRBJ2-3; the D gene is possibly TRBD1 (6 bases). This CDR3 comprises 15 residues. V lost 5 bases and J lost 2, with 14 bases in between. Per germline, CDR1 LNHNV and CDR2 YYDKDF (reference sequence). CDR3 nucleotides: TGTGCCACCAGCCCCACAGGGAGTTACACAGATACGCAGTATTTT. It translates to CATSPTGSYTDTQYF.

This clonotype is labeled as medium-sized. CDR3 residues: CASSSLWPRGSYEQYF. CDR3 DNA: TGTGCCAGCAGTTCCCTGTGGCCGAGAGGCTCCTACGAGCAGTACTTC. This sequence joins TRBV28 and TRBJ2-7; no firm D call. Trimming left V 4 bases short and J 0 bases short, with 16 bases between. The length of the CDR3 is 16 residues. CDR1 is MDHEN, CDR2 SYDVKM, per germline.

The rearrangement uses TRBV7-2 and TRBJ2-1; TRBD2 matches 13 bases. J was trimmed by 10 bases and V by 7 bases; bases with no gene match: 7. In germline, CDR1 is SGHTA, CDR2 FQGNSA. This CDR3 contains 14 residues. The CDR3: CASIRTSGSPEQFF. CDR3 nucleotides: TGTGCCAGCATTCGGACTAGCGGGAGCCCCGAGCAGTTCTTC.

In this sample, this clonotype turned up a few times. The chain uses TRBV12-2 and TRBJ1-5. TRBV12-2 is assigned pseudogene status. CDR3 length: 18 amino acids. The CDR3 DNA reads as TGTGCAAGTCGCTTAGACGGGTCTGATGGGGTTAGCAATCAGCCCCAGCATTTT. This gives the protein CASRLDGSDGVSNQPQHF.

In its sample, this clonotype was seen many times. This chain links TRBV10-1 with TRBJ2-1; the match to TRBD2 covers 7 bases. In germline, CDR1 is WNHNN, CDR2 SYGVQD (reference sequence). The CDR3 is made up of 18 amino acids. Unmatched junction bases numbered 15, after V lost 3 bases and J lost 4 bases. The CDR3 region is CASSDSTAATGGYNEQFF. CDR3 nucleotide sequence: TGCGCCAGCAGTGATTCAACCGCCGCCACGGGGGGTTACAATGAGCAGTTCTTC.

This clonotype was seen just once. This sequence joins TRBV5-1 and TRBJ2-3; 8 bases map to TRBD2. Germline CDR1 is SGHRS and CDR2 is YFSETQ. This CDR3 has 14 amino acids. The V and J ends lost 0 bases and 9 bases, in that order; junction bases with no gene match: 6. This CDR3 is CASSLDGGGPTQYF. The CDR3 DNA follows: TGCGCCAGCAGCTTGGATGGCGGGGGGCCGACGCAGTATTTT.